This T cell receptor beta chain is from a study of shared clonotypes between healthy human individuals. Looking at the study overall: The donor pool was made up of two women and three men aged 18 to 49.

Assay used: immunoSEQ multiplex PCR; TCRdb lists only in-frame clones, some missing. The sample has approximately 620,000 clones, almost 97% seen once. Germline V gene data show CDR1 as LNHDA and CDR2 as SQIVND (reference sequence). With 4 bases removed from V and 0 bases from J, the gap between germline ends came to 10 bases. There are 16 residues in the CDR3. As regards this clone: As yet, its antigen is unknown.

General study points: Clonotype sharing among donors likely depends on sequencing depth. In contrast to clonotypes shared by all four donors, non-shared clonotypes had lower generation probabilities.

This chain joins TRBV19 and TRBJ2-6, with D unresolved. The source of this sequence is a woman aged 25 to 39 in good health. Specimen: naive CD4+ T cells sorted from blood. Subset given: CD45RA+ positively selected. CDR3 in amino acids: CASSTGRVSGANVLTF. The DNA of the CDR3 is TGTGCCAGTAGTACAGGACGGGTCTCTGGGGCCAACGTCCTGACTTTC.